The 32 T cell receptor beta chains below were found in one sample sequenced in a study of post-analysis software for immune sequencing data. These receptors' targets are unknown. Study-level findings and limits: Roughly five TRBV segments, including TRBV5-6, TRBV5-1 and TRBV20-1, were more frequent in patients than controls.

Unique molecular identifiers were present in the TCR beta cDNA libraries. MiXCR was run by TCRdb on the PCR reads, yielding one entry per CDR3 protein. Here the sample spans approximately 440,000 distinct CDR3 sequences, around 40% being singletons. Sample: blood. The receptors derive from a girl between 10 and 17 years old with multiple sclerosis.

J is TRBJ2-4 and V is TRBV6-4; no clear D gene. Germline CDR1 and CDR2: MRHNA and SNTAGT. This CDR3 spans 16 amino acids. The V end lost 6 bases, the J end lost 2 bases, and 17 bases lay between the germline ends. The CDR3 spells CASSLSSPGTKNIQYF. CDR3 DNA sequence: TGTGCCAGCAGCTTGTCGAGCCCTGGGACCAAAAACATTCAGTACTTC.

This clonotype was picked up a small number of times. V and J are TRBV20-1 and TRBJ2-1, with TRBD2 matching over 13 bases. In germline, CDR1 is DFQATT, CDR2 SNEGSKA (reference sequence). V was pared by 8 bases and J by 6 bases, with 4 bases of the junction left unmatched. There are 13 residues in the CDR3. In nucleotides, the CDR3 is TGCAGTCTCGGACTAGCGGGAGCCAATGAGCAGTTCTTC. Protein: CSLGLAGANEQFF.

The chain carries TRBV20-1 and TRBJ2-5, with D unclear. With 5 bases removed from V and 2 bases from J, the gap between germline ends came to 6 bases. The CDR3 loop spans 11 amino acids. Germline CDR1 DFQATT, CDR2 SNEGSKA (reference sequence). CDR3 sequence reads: CSAVQQETQYF. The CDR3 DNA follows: TGCAGTGCTGTGCAGCAAGAGACCCAGTACTTC.

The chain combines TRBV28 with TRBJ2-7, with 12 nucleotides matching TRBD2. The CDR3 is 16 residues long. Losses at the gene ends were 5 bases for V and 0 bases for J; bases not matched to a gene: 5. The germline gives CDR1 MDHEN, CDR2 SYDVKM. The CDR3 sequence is CASSARGLAGSYEQYF. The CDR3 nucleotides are TGTGCCAGCAGTGCCCGGGGACTAGCGGGCTCCTACGAGCAGTACTTC.

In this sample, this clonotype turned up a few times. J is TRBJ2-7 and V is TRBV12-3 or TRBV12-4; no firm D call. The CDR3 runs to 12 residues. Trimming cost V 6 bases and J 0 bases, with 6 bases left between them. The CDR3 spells CASRQSSYEQYF. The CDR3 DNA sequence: TGTGCCAGCAGACAGTCCTCCTACGAGCAGTACTTC.

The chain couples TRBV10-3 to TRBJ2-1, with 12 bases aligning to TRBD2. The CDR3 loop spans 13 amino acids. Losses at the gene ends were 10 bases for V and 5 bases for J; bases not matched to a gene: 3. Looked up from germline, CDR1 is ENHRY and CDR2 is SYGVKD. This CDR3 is CATSSGRDNEQFF. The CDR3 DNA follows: TGTGCCACCTCTAGCGGGAGGGACAATGAGCAGTTCTTC.

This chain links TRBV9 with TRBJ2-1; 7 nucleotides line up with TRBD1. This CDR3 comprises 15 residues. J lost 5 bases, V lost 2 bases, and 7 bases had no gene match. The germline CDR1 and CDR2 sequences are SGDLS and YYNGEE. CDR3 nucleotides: TGTGCCAGCAGCGTGGGCGGACAGGATCACAATGAGCAGTTCTTC. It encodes CASSVGGQDHNEQFF.

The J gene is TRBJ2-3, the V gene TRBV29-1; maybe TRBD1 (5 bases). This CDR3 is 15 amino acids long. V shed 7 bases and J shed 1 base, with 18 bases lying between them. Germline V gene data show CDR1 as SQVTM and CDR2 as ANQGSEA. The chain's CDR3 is CSGVYRSYRTDTQYF. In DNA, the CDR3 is TGCAGCGGAGTCTACAGGTCGTACCGCACAGATACGCAGTATTTT.

Here the CDR3 reads CASSAGGDFNQPQHF. CDR3 DNA: TGTGCCAGCAGCGCAGGGGGGGATTTCAATCAGCCCCAGCATTTT. The chain joins TRBV9 to TRBJ1-5; 7 positions match TRBD1. The CDR3 runs 15 residues. Germline CDR1 SGDLS, CDR2 YYNGEE. The junction had 6 bases not matched to a gene; V was cut back by 3 bases and J by 3 bases.

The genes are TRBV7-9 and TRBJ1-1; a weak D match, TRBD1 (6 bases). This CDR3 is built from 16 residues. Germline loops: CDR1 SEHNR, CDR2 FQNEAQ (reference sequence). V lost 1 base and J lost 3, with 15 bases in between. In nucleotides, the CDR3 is TGTGCCAGCAGCTTAGGAAGGGACGGGGGCTACACTGAAGCTTTCTTT. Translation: CASSLGRDGGYTEAFF.

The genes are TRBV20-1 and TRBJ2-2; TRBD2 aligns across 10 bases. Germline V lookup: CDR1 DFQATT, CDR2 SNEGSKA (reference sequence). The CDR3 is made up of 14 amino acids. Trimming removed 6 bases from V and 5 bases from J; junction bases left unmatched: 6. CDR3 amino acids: CSAPTSGSTGELFF. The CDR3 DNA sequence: TGCAGTGCCCCGACTAGCGGGTCGACCGGGGAGCTGTTTTTT.

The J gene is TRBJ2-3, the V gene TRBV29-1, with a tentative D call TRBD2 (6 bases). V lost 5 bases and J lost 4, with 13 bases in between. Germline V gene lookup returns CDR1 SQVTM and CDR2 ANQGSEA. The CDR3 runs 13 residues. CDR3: CSVLPGTADTQYF. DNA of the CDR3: TGCAGCGTTCTTCCCGGGACTGCAGATACGCAGTATTTT.

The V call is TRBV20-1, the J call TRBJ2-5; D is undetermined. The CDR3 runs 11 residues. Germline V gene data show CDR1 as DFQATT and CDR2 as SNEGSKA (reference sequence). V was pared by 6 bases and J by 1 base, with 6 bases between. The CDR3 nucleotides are TGCAGTGCCGGACCCCAAGAGACCCAGTACTTC. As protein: CSAGPQETQYF.

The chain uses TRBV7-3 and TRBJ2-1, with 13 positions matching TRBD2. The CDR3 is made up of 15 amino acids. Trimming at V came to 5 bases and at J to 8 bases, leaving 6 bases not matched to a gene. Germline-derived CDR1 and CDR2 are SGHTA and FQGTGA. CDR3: CASSTTGLAGDEQFF. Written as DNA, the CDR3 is TGTGCCAGCAGCACAACCGGACTAGCGGGAGATGAGCAGTTCTTC.

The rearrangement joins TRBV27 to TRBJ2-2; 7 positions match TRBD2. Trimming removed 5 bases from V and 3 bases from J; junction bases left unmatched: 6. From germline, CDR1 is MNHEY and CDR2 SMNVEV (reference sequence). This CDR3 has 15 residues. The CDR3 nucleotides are TGTGCCAGCAGTCTGACTAGCTGGGACACCGGGGAGCTGTTTTTT. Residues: CASSLTSWDTGELFF.

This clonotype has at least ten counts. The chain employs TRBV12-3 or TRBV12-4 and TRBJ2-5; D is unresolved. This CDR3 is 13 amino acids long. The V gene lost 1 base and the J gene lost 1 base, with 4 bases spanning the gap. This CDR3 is CASSLVSQETQYF. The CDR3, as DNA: TGTGCCAGCAGTTTAGTTAGCCAAGAGACCCAGTACTTC.

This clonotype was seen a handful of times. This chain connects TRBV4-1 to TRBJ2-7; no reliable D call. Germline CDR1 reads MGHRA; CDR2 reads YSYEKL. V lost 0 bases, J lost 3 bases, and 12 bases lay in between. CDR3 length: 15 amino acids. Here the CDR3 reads CASSQDRLSHYEQYF. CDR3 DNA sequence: TGCGCCAGCAGCCAAGACCGCCTATCGCACTACGAGCAGTACTTC.

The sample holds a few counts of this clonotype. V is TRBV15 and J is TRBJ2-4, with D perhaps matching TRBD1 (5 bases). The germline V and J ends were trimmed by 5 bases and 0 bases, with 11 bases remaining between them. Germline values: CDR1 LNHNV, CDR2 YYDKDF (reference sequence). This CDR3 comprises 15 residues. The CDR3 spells CATSERTGAKNIQYF. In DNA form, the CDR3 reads TGTGCCACCAGCGAAAGAACAGGAGCCAAAAACATTCAGTACTTC.

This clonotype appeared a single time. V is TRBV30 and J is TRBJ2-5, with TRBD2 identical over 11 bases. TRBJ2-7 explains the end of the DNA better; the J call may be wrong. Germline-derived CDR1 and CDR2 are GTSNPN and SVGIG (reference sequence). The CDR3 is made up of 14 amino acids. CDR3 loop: CAWSLAGGVSEQYF. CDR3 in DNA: TGTGCCTGGAGTTTAGCGGGAGGGGTCTCCGAGCAGTACTTC.

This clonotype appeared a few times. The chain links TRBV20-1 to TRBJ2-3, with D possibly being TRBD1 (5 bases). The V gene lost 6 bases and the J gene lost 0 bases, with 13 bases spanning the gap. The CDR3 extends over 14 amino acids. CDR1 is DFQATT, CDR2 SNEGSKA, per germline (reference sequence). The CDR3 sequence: CSATDRASTDTQYF. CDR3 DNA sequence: TGCAGTGCCACCGACAGAGCTAGCACAGATACGCAGTATTTT.

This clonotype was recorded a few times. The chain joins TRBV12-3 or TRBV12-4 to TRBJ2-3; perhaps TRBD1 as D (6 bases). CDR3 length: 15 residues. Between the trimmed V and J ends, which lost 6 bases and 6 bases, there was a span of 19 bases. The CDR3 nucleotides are TGTGCCAGCAGCCCTTCTTTACTAGGGGGTGATACGCAGTATTTT. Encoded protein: CASSPSLLGGDTQYF.

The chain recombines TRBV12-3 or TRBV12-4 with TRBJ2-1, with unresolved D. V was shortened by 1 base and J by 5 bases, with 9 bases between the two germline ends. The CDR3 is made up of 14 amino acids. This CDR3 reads CASSLGLINNEQFF. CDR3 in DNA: TGTGCCAGCAGTTTAGGTCTAATAAACAATGAGCAGTTCTTC.

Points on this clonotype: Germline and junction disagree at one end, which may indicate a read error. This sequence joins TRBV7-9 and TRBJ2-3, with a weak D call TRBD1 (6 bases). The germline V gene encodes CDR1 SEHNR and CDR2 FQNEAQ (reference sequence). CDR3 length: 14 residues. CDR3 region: CASSPGQSTDTQDF. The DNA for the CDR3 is TGTGCCAGCAGCCCGGGACAAAGCACAGATACGCAGGATTTT.

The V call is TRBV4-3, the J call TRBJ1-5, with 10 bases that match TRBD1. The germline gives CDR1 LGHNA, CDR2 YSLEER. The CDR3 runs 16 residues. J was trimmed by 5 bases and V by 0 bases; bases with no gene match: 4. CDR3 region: CASSQDPDRGDQPQHF. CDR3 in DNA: TGCGCCAGCAGCCAAGATCCGGACAGGGGGGATCAGCCCCAGCATTTT.

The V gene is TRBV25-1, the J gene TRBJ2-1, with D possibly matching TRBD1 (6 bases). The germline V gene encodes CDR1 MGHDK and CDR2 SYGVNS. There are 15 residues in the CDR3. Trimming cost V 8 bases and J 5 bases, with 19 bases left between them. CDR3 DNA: TGTGCCAGCTATTCCGGAGACAGGACTGACAATGAGCAGTTCTTC. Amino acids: CASYSGDRTDNEQFF.

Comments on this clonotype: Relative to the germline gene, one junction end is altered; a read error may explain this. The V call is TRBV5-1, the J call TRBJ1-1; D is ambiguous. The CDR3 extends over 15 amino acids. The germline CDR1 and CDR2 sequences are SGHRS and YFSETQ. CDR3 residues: CASSLHAGENTETFF. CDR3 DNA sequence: TGCGCCAGCAGCTTGCACGCCGGGGAGAACACTGAAACTTTCTTT. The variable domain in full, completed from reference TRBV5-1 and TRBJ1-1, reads KAGVTQTPRYLIKTRGQQVTLSCSPISGHRSVSWYQQTPGQGLQFLFEYFSETQRNKGNFPGRFSGRQFSNSRSEMNVSTLELGDSALYLCASSLHAGENTETFFGQGTRLTVV.

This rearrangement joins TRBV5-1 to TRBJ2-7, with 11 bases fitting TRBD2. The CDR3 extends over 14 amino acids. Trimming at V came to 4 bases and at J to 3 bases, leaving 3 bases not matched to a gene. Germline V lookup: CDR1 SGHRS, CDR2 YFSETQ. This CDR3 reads CASSHGTSGYEQYF. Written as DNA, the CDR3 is TGCGCCAGCAGCCATGGGACTAGCGGCTACGAGCAGTACTTC.

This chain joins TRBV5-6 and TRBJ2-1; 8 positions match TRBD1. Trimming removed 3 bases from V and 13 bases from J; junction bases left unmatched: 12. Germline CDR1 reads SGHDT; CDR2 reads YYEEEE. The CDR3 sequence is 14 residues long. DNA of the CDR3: TGTGCCAGCAGCTCCTCAGGGGGCCTGGAGACCCAGTTCTTC. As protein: CASSSSGGLETQFF.

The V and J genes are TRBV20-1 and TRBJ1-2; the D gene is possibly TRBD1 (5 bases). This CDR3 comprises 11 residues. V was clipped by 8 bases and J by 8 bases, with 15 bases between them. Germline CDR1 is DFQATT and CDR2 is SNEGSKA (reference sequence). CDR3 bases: TGCAGTACTGCCGGGACCGGCGGCTACACCTTC. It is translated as CSTAGTGGYTF.

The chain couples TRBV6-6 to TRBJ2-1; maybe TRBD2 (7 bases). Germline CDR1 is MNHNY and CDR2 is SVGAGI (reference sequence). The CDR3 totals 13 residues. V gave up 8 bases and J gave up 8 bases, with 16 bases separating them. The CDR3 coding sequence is TGTGCCAGCCAAAGGGGGGGGGAGGATGAGCAGTTCTTC. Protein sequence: CASQRGGEDEQFF.

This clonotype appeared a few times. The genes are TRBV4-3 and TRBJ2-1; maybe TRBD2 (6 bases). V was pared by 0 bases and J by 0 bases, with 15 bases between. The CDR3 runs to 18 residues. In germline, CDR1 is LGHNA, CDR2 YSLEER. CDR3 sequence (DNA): TGCGCCAGCAGCCAAGATCTAAGACCTAGCGTCTCCTACAATGAGCAGTTCTTC. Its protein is CASSQDLRPSVSYNEQFF.

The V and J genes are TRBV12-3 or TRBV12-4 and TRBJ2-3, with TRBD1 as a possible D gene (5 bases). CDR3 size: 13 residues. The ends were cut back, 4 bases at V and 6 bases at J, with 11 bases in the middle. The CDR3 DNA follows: TGTGCCAGCAGTTCCGCCTACAGGGATACGCAGTATTTT. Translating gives CASSSAYRDTQYF.